The 14 T cell receptor beta chains below all came from one sample that was sequenced in a study of post-analysis software for immune sequencing data. Regarding the study as a whole: Controls had lower frequencies than patients of roughly five TRBV segments, which included TRBV5-6, TRBV5-1 and TRBV20-1.

No cognate antigen is known for these TCRs. TCR beta libraries were prepared from cDNA with unique molecular identifiers. TCRdb recomputed calls from the PCR reads with MiXCR, one row per CDR3 protein. Here the sample spans approximately 730,000 distinct CDR3 sequences, more than 45% being singletons. The sequenced sample was blood. The receptors shown here come from a girl aged 10-17 years with multiple sclerosis.

The chain joins TRBV6-6 to TRBJ2-3; D is ambiguous. V lost 4 bases and J 5 bases, leaving 22 bases between the germline ends. Germline CDR1 is MNHNY and CDR2 is SVGAGI (reference sequence). The CDR3 contains 17 residues. The CDR3 nucleotides read TGTGCCAGCAGTTCAGACAACCTTCTGACATCGTTAGATACGCAGTATTTT. This sequence encodes CASSSDNLLTSLDTQYF.

The chain employs TRBV11-3 and TRBJ2-5; 9 bases match TRBD2. The CDR3 spans 16 residues. V was pared by 5 bases and J by 5 bases, with 12 bases of the junction left unmatched. Germline lookup yields CDR1 SGHNT and CDR2 YENEEA. The CDR3 DNA sequence: TGTGCCAGCAGCGCAAACATAGCGGGAGTAATGGAGACCCAGTACTTC. This translates into CASSANIAGVMETQYF.

This clonotype has just a few counts. The V and J genes are TRBV7-9 and TRBJ1-5; D call uncertain. Trimming removed 5 bases at V and 0 bases at J, with 26 bases between. This CDR3 comprises 20 residues. Germline V gene data show CDR1 as SEHNR and CDR2 as FQNEAQ (reference sequence). The CDR3 loop reads CASSPETESVGVYSNQPQHF. Written as DNA, the CDR3 is TGTGCCAGCAGCCCGGAGACGGAATCGGTTGGTGTATATAGCAATCAGCCCCAGCATTTT.

The chain couples TRBV20-1 to TRBJ2-1; 8 bases fit TRBD2. CDR3 length: 15 residues. With V trimmed by 0 bases and J by 6 bases, 7 bases remained unmatched. Germline V gene data show CDR1 as DFQATT and CDR2 as SNEGSKA (reference sequence). CDR3: CSARDFASGRNEQFF. CDR3 coding DNA: TGCAGTGCTAGAGATTTTGCTAGCGGGCGCAATGAGCAGTTCTTC.

The chain uses TRBV6-6 and TRBJ1-1, with 9 bases lining up with TRBD1. CDR3 length: 17 residues. Germline V lookup: CDR1 MNHNY, CDR2 SVGAGI (reference sequence). V lost 1 base and J lost 11; bases outside the gene matches: 17. Here the CDR3 reads CASSYFPRDRERGVAFF. CDR3 nucleotide sequence: TGTGCCAGCAGTTACTTCCCCCGGGACAGGGAGCGGGGGGTGGCTTTCTTT.

Points on this clonotype: One junction end does not reproduce the germline sequence, and a read error may be involved. This chain uses TRBV6-6 with TRBJ1-2; the D is unclear. The CDR3 is 15 amino acids. The germline CDR1 and CDR2 sequences are MNHNY and SVGAGI (reference sequence). Here the CDR3 DNA reads TGTACCAGCAGTGAGATAGGAGGAGTTGACTATGGCTACACCTTC. Encoded protein: CTSSEIGGVDYGYTF.

The rearrangement joins TRBV20-1 to TRBJ2-5, with 11 bases that match TRBD1. CDR1 DFQATT and CDR2 SNEGSKA come from the germline V gene (reference sequence). The CDR3 length is 16 residues. The junction had 14 bases not matched to a gene; V was cut back by 0 bases and J by 11 bases. CDR3 sequence reads: CSARDVWTGGLNEQYF. The CDR3 region has the DNA TGCAGTGCTAGAGATGTCTGGACAGGGGGCTTAAATGAGCAGTACTTC.

CDR3 region: CASSPLSGLSYEQYF. The CDR3 region has the DNA TGTGCCAGCTCACCACTGAGCGGGCTCTCCTACGAGCAGTACTTC. The genes are TRBV18 and TRBJ2-7, with D perhaps TRBD2 (6 bases). Germline lookup yields CDR1 KGHSH and CDR2 LQKENI. V was cut by 1 base and J by 0 bases, with 10 bases left in between. The CDR3 runs 15 residues.

The chain uses TRBV20-1 and TRBJ1-2, with D perhaps matching TRBD1 (5 bases). The CDR3 is 13 amino acids. Per the germline V gene, CDR1 is DFQATT and CDR2 is SNEGSKA (reference sequence). V shed 1 base and J shed 4 bases, with 10 bases lying between them. CDR3 DNA: TGCAGTGCTAGAGGGGGGTCTGTCTATGGCTACACCTTC. It codes for CSARGGSVYGYTF.

This clonotype was recorded many times. The chain carries TRBV29-1 and TRBJ2-5, with TRBD1 as a possible D gene (6 bases). The CDR3 has 11 amino acids. Germline-derived CDR1 and CDR2 are SQVTM and ANQGSEA. Trimming took 6 bases from V and 5 from J, leaving 10 bases between them. The DNA for the CDR3 is TGCAGCGTCTTTGACAGGGAGACCCAGTACTTC. This encodes CSVFDRETQYF. The variable domain in full, with the rest retrieved from reference TRBV29-1 and TRBJ2-5, is SAVISQKPSRDICQRGTSLTIQCQVDSQVTMMFWYRQQPGQSLTLIATANQGSEATYESGFVIDKFPISRPNLTFSTLTVSNMSPEDSSIYLCSVFDRETQYFGPGTRLLVL.

This clonotype occurred a few times. The chain combines TRBV6-6 with TRBJ1-4; tentative D call: TRBD1 (5 bases). V lost 8 bases and J lost 6, with 13 bases in between. The CDR3 spans 13 residues. Germline CDR1 and CDR2: MNHNY and SVGAGI (reference sequence). The chain's CDR3 is CASSRDVYEKLFF. In DNA form, the CDR3 reads TGTGCCAGCTCCAGGGATGTTTATGAAAAACTGTTTTTT.

The genes are TRBV30 and TRBJ1-5; D is unclear. This CDR3 region has 12 residues. The V end lost 2 bases, the J end lost 7 bases, and 9 bases lay between the germline ends. The germline V gene has CDR1 GTSNPN and CDR2 SVGIG (reference sequence). This CDR3 is CAWSRAGQPQHF. DNA for the CDR3: TGTGCCTGGAGTAGAGCAGGACAGCCCCAGCATTTT.

In its sample, this clonotype was seen a few times. CDR3 in DNA: TGTGCCAGCAGTCCACCTAGCGGGATAGCCTACGAGCAGTACTTC. This encodes CASSPPSGIAYEQYF. The rearrangement uses TRBV28 and TRBJ2-7, with 9 bases matching TRBD2. Germline V gene lookup returns CDR1 MDHEN and CDR2 SYDVKM. Trimming took 5 bases from V and 2 from J; bases not matched to a gene: 7. CDR3 length: 15 amino acids.

CDR3 region: CSPRTGSSNYGYTF. The CDR3 nucleotides read TGCAGTCCTCGGACAGGAAGCTCTAACTATGGCTACACCTTC. The chain combines TRBV20-1 with TRBJ1-2; 7 nucleotides agree with TRBD1. Germline assignment: CDR1 DFQATT and CDR2 SNEGSKA (reference sequence). The ends lost 8 bases at V and 0 bases at J; junction bases unmatched: 9. The CDR3 runs 14 residues.